A single sample is the source of the 4 T cell receptor beta chains below, sequenced in a study of Tregs in tolerant kidney transplant recipients. Sequenced by immunoSEQ multiplex PCR; TCRdb stores in-frame clones only, minus some. This sample has tens of thousands of clones; approximately 93% occur once, and the top ten carry 0.46%. Sample: CD4+ T cells from blood, taken before the transplant. The source of these receptors is a human donor who received a combined kidney and bone marrow transplant.

The CDR3 bases are TGTGCCAGCAATCCCACAGGGGGCTACAATCAGCCCCAGCATTTT. Its translation is CASNPTGGYNQPQHF. V gene TRBV6-6 combines with J gene TRBJ1-5; 9 bases fit TRBD1. The CDR3 has 15 amino acids. The germline V gene encodes CDR1 MNHNY and CDR2 SVGAGI (reference sequence). The junction had 7 bases not matched to a gene; V was cut back by 7 bases and J by 3 bases.

This rearrangement joins TRBV5-5 to TRBJ2-7; 8 nucleotides agree with TRBD1. Germline-derived CDR1 and CDR2 are SGHKS and YYEKEE (reference sequence). V dropped 3 bases and J dropped 6; count of bases not matched to a gene: 8. This CDR3 region has 14 residues. The CDR3 is CASSSQGAQTEQYF. CDR3 DNA: TGTGCCAGCAGCTCTCAGGGGGCTCAAACCGAGCAGTACTTC. Combining the CDR3 with reference TRBV5-5 and TRBJ2-7 gives the whole variable domain DAGVTQSPTHLIKTRGQQVTLRCSPISGHKSVSWYQQVLGQGPQFIFQYYEKEERGRGNFPDRFSARQFPNYSSELNVNALLLGDSALYLCASSSQGAQTEQYFGPGTRLTVT.

The V gene is TRBV5-1, the J gene TRBJ2-3; 8 bases are shared with TRBD2. Germline V lookup: CDR1 SGHRS, CDR2 YFSETQ. The J segment lost 1 base and the V segment lost 3 bases, leaving 4 bases of the junction unmatched. The CDR3 length is 15 residues. The CDR3 DNA reads TGCGCCAGCAGCTCAGCGGGAGATCGCACAGATACGCAGTATTTT. Translation gives CASSSAGDRTDTQYF.

The rearrangement joins TRBV7-2 to TRBJ2-5; 8 bases line up with TRBD2. The CDR3 has 16 amino acids. V lost 0 bases to trimming and J lost 5 bases; unmatched junction nucleotides: 8. The germline CDR1 and CDR2 sequences are SGHTA and FQGNSA. The chain's CDR3 is CASSLALRTSYETQYF. CDR3 nucleotide sequence: TGTGCCAGCAGCTTAGCGTTAAGGACTAGCTACGAGACCCAGTACTTC. The variable domain in full, with the rest retrieved from reference TRBV7-2 and TRBJ2-5, is GAGVSQSPSNKVTEKGKDVELRCDPISGHTALYWYRQSLGQGLEFLIYFQGNSAPDKSGLPSDRFSAERTGGSVSTLTIQRTQQEDSAVYLCASSLALRTSYETQYFGPGTRLLVL.